This T cell receptor beta chain was recovered during a study of cytomegalovirus exposure and HLA in healthy donors. Sequenced by immunoSEQ multiplex PCR; TCRdb stores in-frame clones only, minus some. The data contain roughly 310,000 clones, roughly 90% of them singletons. The V gene lost 1 base and the J gene lost 0 bases, with 8 bases spanning the gap. The CDR3 consists of 15 residues. From germline, CDR1 is SGHRS and CDR2 YFSETQ. On this clone: Antigen specificity is unknown.

General observations from the study: Published work reported that the classifier diagnosed cytomegalovirus status with high specificity and sensitivity.

This TCR came from a man aged 25-45 years in good health and CMV-seronegative. Sequenced sample: PBMCs. This chain connects TRBV5-1 to TRBJ1-5; D not resolved. CDR3 protein: CASSLSQASNQPQHF. The CDR3 bases are TGCGCCAGCAGCTTGAGTCAGGCTAGCAATCAGCCCCAGCATTTT.